A single sample is the source of the 24 T cell receptor beta chains below, sequenced in a study of cytomegalovirus exposure and HLA in healthy donors. The PCR was carried out with 60 Vbeta primers and 13 Jbeta primers. The data were produced by immunoSEQ multiplex PCR, yet TCRdb's version contains in-frame clones alone and is incomplete. Here the sample spans just over 150,000 clones, roughly 84% being singletons. The sample consisted of PBMCs. The receptor source for this set is a man aged 18 to 30 in good health and CMV-seropositive.

Note on this clone: A read error may produce the germline difference seen at one junction end. The chain joins TRBV10-3 to TRBJ2-7, with 8 nucleotides matching TRBD2. The CDR3 consists of 14 residues. The germline V gene has CDR1 ENHRY and CDR2 SYGVKD. CDR3 sequence (DNA): TGTGCCATCGGTGATGCGGGGGGTTTCTACGAGCAGTACTTC. This encodes CAIGDAGGFYEQYF.

The chain joins TRBV28 to TRBJ1-3; 10 bases fit TRBD1. Germline-derived CDR1 and CDR2 are MDHEN and SYDVKM. The CDR3 is 14 residues long. V trimming: 6 bases; J trimming: 4 bases; junction bases outside the gene matches: 3. CDR3 DNA: TGTGCCAGCAGGGACAGGGGGACGGGAAACACCATATATTTT. This gives the protein CASRDRGTGNTIYF.

This chain links TRBV4-2 with TRBJ1-2, with D hard to call. The germline gives CDR1 LGHNA, CDR2 YNFKEQ. Trimming left V 0 bases short and J 7 bases short, with 9 bases between. The CDR3 length is 13 residues. The CDR3 is CASSQDRGSGYTF. CDR3 nucleotide sequence: TGTGCCAGCAGCCAAGATCGAGGGAGTGGCTACACCTTC.

The chain uses TRBV6-6 and TRBJ2-1; a weak D match, TRBD1 (6 bases). V gave up 11 bases and J gave up 11 bases, with 19 bases separating them. The CDR3 has 12 residues. Germline V CDR1 and CDR2: MNHNY, SVGAGI (reference sequence). The DNA for the CDR3 is TGTGCCGGCCAAACTTCGGACAGAAAGCAGTTCTTC. As protein: CAGQTSDRKQFF.

In nucleotides, the CDR3 is TGCGCCAGCAGCCAACGGGACTTGCTCACTGAAGCTTTCTTT. Amino acid sequence: CASSQRDLLTEAFF. This chain uses TRBV4-1 with TRBJ1-1, with a possible D match to TRBD1 (5 bases). The germline V gene encodes CDR1 MGHRA and CDR2 YSYEKL. CDR3 length: 14 residues. V was shortened by 2 bases and J by 4 bases, with 11 bases between the two germline ends.

The rearrangement links TRBV28 to TRBJ2-3; 12 bases line up with TRBD1. The CDR3 loop spans 16 amino acids. Losses at the gene ends were 6 bases for V and 4 bases for J; bases not matched to a gene: 8. Germline assignment: CDR1 MDHEN and CDR2 SYDVKM. CDR3 loop: CASSRRDRGPADTQYF. The DNA of the CDR3 is TGTGCCAGCAGCCGAAGGGACAGGGGGCCCGCAGATACGCAGTATTTT.

The genes are TRBV19 and TRBJ2-7; D call uncertain. Per germline, CDR1 LNHDA and CDR2 SQIVND (reference sequence). The CDR3 is 11 residues long. V gave up 1 base and J gave up 5 bases, with 3 bases separating them. The CDR3 DNA sequence: TGTGCCAGTAGTATAGCCGACGAGCAGTACTTC. This gives the protein CASSIADEQYF.

The chain couples TRBV18 to TRBJ1-3, with 9 bases fitting TRBD1. The CDR3 extends over 16 amino acids. Per germline, CDR1 KGHSH and CDR2 LQKENI. J gave up 4 bases and V 0 bases, and 4 bases lay outside the gene matches. The CDR3 DNA follows: TGTGCCAGCTCACCACCGGGACAGGGAGGCGGAAACACCATATATTTT. Its translation is CASSPPGQGGGNTIYF.

This clone was seen a single time. This chain joins TRBV30 and TRBJ2-1, with a possible D match to TRBD2 (6 bases). The CDR3 runs 13 residues. Germline V lookup: CDR1 GTSNPN, CDR2 SVGIG (reference sequence). V was shortened by 1 base and J by 6 bases, with 10 bases between the two germline ends. CDR3 nucleotide sequence: TGTGCCTGGAGTGGACTAGTTGGCAATGAGCAGTTCTTC. Residues: CAWSGLVGNEQFF.

The table lists this clone with a count of one. The chain uses TRBV6-5 and TRBJ1-5, with 10 bases that match TRBD1. The V and J ends lost 0 bases and 6 bases, in that order; junction bases with no gene match: 2. There are 15 residues in the CDR3. The germline V gene has CDR1 MNHEY and CDR2 SVGAGI. The DNA of the CDR3 is TGTGCCAGCAGTTACTCCGGGACAGGGGTTCAGCCCCAGCATTTT. It translates to CASSYSGTGVQPQHF.

The V call is TRBV5-1, the J call TRBJ2-5; D is possibly TRBD1 (5 bases). With 4 bases removed from V and 3 bases from J, the gap between germline ends came to 16 bases. CDR1 SGHRS and CDR2 YFSETQ come from the germline V gene. The CDR3 covers 15 residues. CDR3 nucleotides: TGCGCCAGCAGCGCCCAAAGTTCAGGGAAAGAGACCCAGTACTTC. It yields the protein CASSAQSSGKETQYF.

This chain uses TRBV5-8 with TRBJ1-6; tentative D call: TRBD1 (5 bases). Between the trimmed V and J ends, which lost 4 bases and 3 bases, there was a span of 20 bases. The CDR3 runs 18 residues. Per the germline V gene, CDR1 is SGHTS and CDR2 is YDEGEE. CDR3 coding DNA: TGTGCCAGCAGCCCCAGTGGGGGAGGGCCGGGCTATAATTCACCCCTCCACTTT. Translation gives CASSPSGGGPGYNSPLHF.

Regarding this clone: Its ends do not fully match the called genes, so a read error is possible. This rearrangement joins TRBV7-2 to TRBJ1-4; TRBD1 aligns across 8 bases. The CDR3 sequence is 14 residues long. CDR1 and CDR2 (germline): SGHTA, FQGNSA. CDR3 sequence: CASRLGGTGEKLFF. The CDR3 DNA sequence: TGTGCCAGCAGGTTAGGGGGGACAGGTGAAAAACTGTTTTTT.

The CDR3 DNA is TGTGCCAGTCATTTTACCGGGGGGTTGGCTTCACCCCTCCACTTT. Protein: CASHFTGGLASPLHF. This chain connects TRBV19 to TRBJ1-6, with D perhaps matching TRBD1 (5 bases). The CDR3 is 15 residues long. Trimming stripped 8 bases from V and 9 bases from J, with 20 bases between. The germline V gene has CDR1 LNHDA and CDR2 SQIVND (reference sequence).

The chain recombines TRBV19 with TRBJ1-1, with TRBD1 matching over 7 bases. CDR3 size: 16 residues. V lost 1 base and J lost 3; bases outside the gene matches: 8. The germline CDR1 and CDR2 sequences are LNHDA and SQIVND (reference sequence). CDR3 in DNA: TGTGCCAGTAGTATAGCGGCCTTCAGGGGGGACACTGAAGCTTTCTTT. It codes for CASSIAAFRGDTEAFF.

The CDR3 loop is CASSEPGQGNTIYF. The CDR3 DNA follows: TGTGCCAGCAGCGAACCGGGACAGGGGAACACCATATATTTT. J is TRBJ1-3 and V is TRBV7-2; 10 positions agree with TRBD1. The CDR3 is 14 residues long. V trimming: 5 bases; J trimming: 7 bases; junction bases outside the gene matches: 5. Germline V gene data show CDR1 as SGHTA and CDR2 as FQGNSA. The whole variable domain, remainder taken from reference TRBV7-2 and TRBJ1-3, is GAGVSQSPSNKVTEKGKDVELRCDPISGHTALYWYRQSLGQGLEFLIYFQGNSAPDKSGLPSDRFSAERTGGSVSTLTIQRTQQEDSAVYLCASSEPGQGNTIYFGEGSWLTVV.

This clone was observed a single time. The rearrangement joins TRBV28 to TRBJ1-1; possibly TRBD1 for D (6 bases). Germline assignment: CDR1 MDHEN and CDR2 SYDVKM. This CDR3 contains 16 residues. V dropped 5 bases and J dropped 4 bases, with 20 bases sitting between them. The CDR3 reads CASSLFSLGAGTEAFF. The CDR3 bases are TGTGCCAGCAGTCTTTTCTCATTGGGGGCGGGCACTGAAGCTTTCTTT.

This chain connects TRBV2 to TRBJ1-4; 7 bases are shared with TRBD1. The ends lost 2 bases at V and 3 bases at J; junction bases unmatched: 6. From germline, CDR1 is SNHLY and CDR2 FYNNEI. The CDR3 consists of 16 residues. CDR3 protein: CASSEKGAGANEKLFF. DNA of the CDR3: TGTGCCAGCAGTGAAAAGGGGGCAGGAGCTAATGAAAAACTGTTTTTT.

J is TRBJ1-4 and V is TRBV30; 11 bases line up with TRBD1. Germline CDR1 is GTSNPN and CDR2 is SVGIG (reference sequence). The junction had 0 bases not matched to a gene; V was cut back by 5 bases and J by 4 bases. CDR3 length: 13 residues. This CDR3 reads CAWGTGGNEKLFF. The CDR3 DNA follows: TGTGCCTGGGGGACAGGGGGTAATGAAAAACTGTTTTTT.

The V gene is TRBV11-2, the J gene TRBJ2-5; tentative D call: TRBD2 (5 bases). Between the trimmed V and J ends, which lost 5 bases and 2 bases, there was a span of 15 bases. CDR3 length: 15 residues. From germline, CDR1 is SGHAT and CDR2 FQNNGV. Here the CDR3 DNA reads TGTGCCAGCAGCCCCCTAGATAGGAGGCAAGAGACCCAGTACTTC. Its translation: CASSPLDRRQETQYF. The whole variable domain, filled in from reference TRBV11-2 and TRBJ2-5, reads EAGVAQSPRYKIIEKRQSVAFWCNPISGHATLYWYQQILGQGPKLLIQFQNNGVVDDSQLPKDRFSAERLKGVDSTLKIQPAKLEDSAVYLCASSPLDRRQETQYFGPGTRLLVL.

V gene TRBV11-3 combines with J gene TRBJ1-3; D remains unclear. Germline V CDR1 and CDR2: SGHNT, YENEEA. The CDR3 consists of 14 residues. The V gene lost 1 base and the J gene lost 0 bases, with 4 bases spanning the gap. The CDR3, as DNA: TGTGCCAGCAGCTTAGGTTACTCTGGAAACACCATATATTTT. Translation gives CASSLGYSGNTIYF.

This rearrangement joins TRBV6-1 to TRBJ2-5, with TRBD2 matching over 7 bases. The CDR3 spans 15 residues. V lost 8 bases and J lost 0; bases outside the gene matches: 9. The germline V gene has CDR1 MNHNS and CDR2 SASEGT. CDR3 DNA: TGTGCCAGCGGGACGGGCGGGGGTTACCAAGAGACCCAGTACTTC. Protein sequence: CASGTGGGYQETQYF.

This chain links TRBV4-2 with TRBJ2-5; 10 bases fit TRBD2. Losses at the gene ends were 5 bases for V and 0 bases for J; bases not matched to a gene: 3. Germline V gives CDR1 LGHNA, CDR2 YNFKEQ. The CDR3 is 15 residues long. CDR3 coding DNA: TGTGCCAGCAGCTCTAGCGGGGGAAACCAAGAGACCCAGTACTTC. Translation: CASSSSGGNQETQYF.

This clone was found once. The V gene is TRBV11-2, the J gene TRBJ1-2; a weak D match, TRBD1 (6 bases). The CDR3 has 14 residues. Germline V CDR1 and CDR2: SGHAT, FQNNGV. V was trimmed by 5 bases and J by 4 bases, leaving 14 bases between them. The CDR3 reads CASSPMGQFYGYTF. The CDR3, as DNA: TGTGCCAGCAGCCCGATGGGACAATTCTATGGCTACACCTTC. Full variable domain (outside the CDR3, taken from reference TRBV11-2 and TRBJ1-2): EAGVAQSPRYKIIEKRQSVAFWCNPISGHATLYWYQQILGQGPKLLIQFQNNGVVDDSQLPKDRFSAERLKGVDSTLKIQPAKLEDSAVYLCASSPMGQFYGYTFGSGTRLTVV.